This TCR beta chain is from a study of cytomegalovirus exposure and HLA in healthy donors. Study-wide results and limits: Across donors, presence/absence analyses took sequencing depth to be roughly uniform. The study listed roughly 160 cytomegalovirus-associated TCR beta chains.

Germline V gives CDR1 SEHNR, CDR2 FQNEAQ (reference sequence). After removal of 3 bases from V and 1 base from J, the junction contained 1 base not matched to a gene. The CDR3 has 14 amino acids. With regard to this clone: Its matching antigen is unknown.

Primers included in the PCR were 60 Vbeta and 13 Jbeta primers. Data came from immunoSEQ multiplex PCR; TCRdb stores just in-frame clones and leaves some out. Among about 200,000 clones listed, around three quarters were seen once. The sample comprised PBMCs. This chain links TRBV7-9 with TRBJ2-5; TRBD1 agrees at 8 bases. The origin of this receptor is a man aged 25 to 40 in good health and CMV-seronegative. CDR3 bases: TGTGCCAGCAGCTTGGACAGGGTCCAAGAGACCCAGTACTTC. It is translated as CASSLDRVQETQYF.